This is a list of T cell receptor beta chains from one sample in a study of T cells in Graves' hyperthyroidism and ophthalmopathy. Using its own MiXCR run on the multiplex PCR reads, TCRdb lists one record per CDR3 protein. The sample contains about 560,000 distinct CDR3 sequences, over 15% of which appear only once. Sequencing was carried out using blood. Source of these receptors: a woman under 30 with Graves' hyperthyroidism. CDR3s include the opening cysteine and the closing phenylalanine or tryptophan. A D gene is named only where the DNA matches it firmly. Where a row states a size, it is once, few, many or the class of an expanded clone; other rows omit it.

J gene | D gene | clone size | V gene | CDR3 DNA | CDR3 protein
TRBJ2-1 | TRBD2 | . | TRBV19 | TGTGCCAGTAGTTTCATCCCGGGACTAGCGAGTCAAGGCCAGTTCTTC | CASSFIPGLASQGQFF
TRBJ2-7 | . | many | TRBV11-3 | TGTGCCAGCAGATTTAGGTCGGGGCCCCCCTACGAGCAGTACTTC | CASRFRSGPPYEQYF
TRBJ1-1 | . | many | TRBV7-3 | TGTGCCAGCAGCTTAAACCCCGGGCCTGCTGGCACTGAAGCTTTCTTT | CASSLNPGPAGTEAFF
TRBJ2-1 | TRBD2 | few | TRBV20-1 | TGCAGTGCTCGTAGCGGGGAATTATACAATGAGCAGTTCTTC | CSARSGELYNEQFF
TRBJ2-7 | TRBD1 | few | TRBV24-1 | TGTGCCACCAGTGATCGGCGTCCCGGGACAGGGAGAGTCGTTTACGAGCAGTACTTC | CATSDRRPGTGRVVYEQYF
TRBJ2-1 | . | many | TRBV5-4 | TGTGCCAGCAGCTCCCCACTAGGATCCTACAATGAGCAGTTCTTC | CASSSPLGSYNEQFF
TRBJ2-3 | . | . | TRBV5-1 | TGCGCCAGCAGCCCGGGCAGGGGAATAGATACGCAGTATTTT | CASSPGRGIDTQYF
TRBJ2-3 | . | many | TRBV6-1 | TGTGCCAGCAGTTCAAGACAGAGCACAGATACGCAGTATTTT | CASSSRQSTDTQYF
TRBJ1-1 | TRBD1 | . | TRBV12-3/TRBV12-4 | TGTGCCAGCAGTTTACGGCGCAGGGGGCTGCGTACCTCCATGAACACTGAAGCTTTCTTT | CASSLRRRGLRTSMNTEAFF
TRBJ2-1 | TRBD2 | few | TRBV13 | TGTGCCAGCAGCCCTCCCCCAGGGACTAGCGGGAGGGGCTACAATGAGCAGTTCTTC | CASSPPPGTSGRGYNEQFF
TRBJ2-1 | . | . | TRBV20-1 | TGCAGTGCCCCAAGTGGGGCGGATGAGCAGTTCTTC | CSAPSGADEQFF
TRBJ2-2 | . | few | TRBV12-3/TRBV12-4 | TGTGCCAGCAGTTATATCGGGGAGCTGTTTTTT | CASSYIGELFF
TRBJ2-1 | TRBD2 | many | TRBV7-9 | TGTGCCAGCAGCCCCCCGGGGGGGACTATCCGACACAATGAGCAGTTCTTC | CASSPPGGTIRHNEQFF
TRBJ1-3 | . | . | TRBV20-1 | TGCAGTGCCGCTAGGGGGACTGGAAACACCATATATTTT | CSAARGTGNTIYF
TRBJ1-6 | . | once | TRBV28 | TGTGCCACCCAGGGCCCGCAGGGGAGGTCACCCCTCCACTTT | CATQGPQGRSPLHF
TRBJ2-7 | . | many | TRBV7-8 | TGTGCCAGCAGCTTAAGCGCCAGCTCCTACGAGCAGTACTTC | CASSLSASSYEQYF
TRBJ2-7 | TRBD2 | many | TRBV2 | TGTGCCAGCAGTGAGGAGACTAGCAGCGAGCAGTACTTC | CASSEETSSEQYF
TRBJ1-6 | TRBD1 | few | TRBV12-3/TRBV12-4 | TGTGCCAGCAGGAGGGGACAGAACTATAATTCACCCCTCCACTTT | CASRRGQNYNSPLHF
TRBJ1-4 | . | . | TRBV19 | TGTGCCAGTAGATACGGATCAAATGAAAAACTGTTTTTT | CASRYGSNEKLFF
TRBJ1-2 | . | few | TRBV12-3/TRBV12-4 | TGTGCCAGCAGTTTAGCCCCTGCTGGGGGCTACACCTTC | CASSLAPAGGYTF
TRBJ1-1 | . | many | TRBV12-3/TRBV12-4 | TGTGCTTCAACTTTTGGGGGAAAGAACACTGAAGCTTTCTTT | CASTFGGKNTEAFF
TRBJ2-3 | . | many | TRBV12-3/TRBV12-4 | TGTGCCAGCACCCTAGGTTTGGGCACAGATACGCAGTATTTT | CASTLGLGTDTQYF
TRBJ2-3 | TRBD1 | . | TRBV18 | TGTGCCAGCTCAAGAACAGGGGCGGCGGGCACAGATACGCAGTATTTT | CASSRTGAAGTDTQYF
TRBJ1-1 | . | many | TRBV11-2 | TGTGCCAGCAGCGCACAGGGCTTAACTGAAGCTTTCTTT | CASSAQGLTEAFF
TRBJ1-2 | TRBD1 | many | TRBV2 | TGTGCCAGCTCACGGGACAGGGCGCATGATGGCTACACCTTC | CASSRDRAHDGYTF
TRBJ2-1 | TRBD2 | . | TRBV5-1 | TGCGCCAGCAGCTTTGGGTTGCGCGGGGGGACCTCCTACAATGAGCAGTTCTTC | CASSFGLRGGTSYNEQFF
TRBJ1-1 | . | few | TRBV10-3 | TGTGCCATCGGATCGGACCCCCTGGGGAACACTGAAGCTTTCTTT | CAIGSDPLGNTEAFF
TRBJ1-1 | . | . | TRBV5-5 | TGTGCCAGCAACCCAAGACAACTCCTGAACACTGAAGCTTTCTTT | CASNPRQLLNTEAFF
TRBJ1-2 | . | . | TRBV3-1 | TGTGCCAGCAGCCCTTCGGCTGGTTTAGGGGCTAACTATGGCTACACCTTC | CASSPSAGLGANYGYTF
TRBJ2-1 | . | many | TRBV3-1 | TGTGCCAGCAGCCTGAGGGCTGGAAGAAATGAGCAGTTCTTC | CASSLRAGRNEQFF
TRBJ1-1 | . | . | TRBV7-2 | TGTGCCAGCAGCCCCGGGCCCCGACGGGGTGAAGCTTTCTTT | CASSPGPRRGEAFF
TRBJ1-5 | . | many | TRBV18 | TGTGCCAGCTCATTCAGCCAGGACAGATCTCAGCCCCAGCATTTT | CASSFSQDRSQPQHF
TRBJ1-2 | TRBD1 | many | TRBV3-1 | TGTGCCAGCAGCCGGGACAGCTCCTATGGCTACACCTTC | CASSRDSSYGYTF
TRBJ2-2 | . | few | TRBV7-8 | TGTGCCAGCAGCTTTCGTCAGAACGGGGAGCTGTTTTTT | CASSFRQNGELFF
TRBJ1-3 | . | many | TRBV3-1 | TGTGCCAGCAGCCAAGCCCTGGACCGGACCGCAACTGGAAACACCATATATTTT | CASSQALDRTATGNTIYF
TRBJ2-5 | TRBD2 | . | TRBV20-1 | TGCAGTGCTAGTCCTAGCGGGGTGGAGACCCAGTACTTC | CSASPSGVETQYF
TRBJ2-2 | . | . | TRBV6-1 | TGTGCCAGCGGCGCGGCTATGCCGGGGACCGGGGAGCTGTTTTTT | CASGAAMPGTGELFF
TRBJ1-1 | . | . | TRBV4-1 | TGCGCCAGCAGCCAAGCGCTTGAAGCTTTCTTT | CASSQALEAFF
TRBJ1-2 | . | . | TRBV6-2/TRBV6-3 | TGTGCCAGCAGTCCCGAATCTCCTAACTATGGCTACACCTTC | CASSPESPNYGYTF
TRBJ2-7 | TRBD2 | few | TRBV7-9 | TGTGCCAGCAGCTTGCGGGAGCTAAAGAACGAGCAGTACTTC | CASSLRELKNEQYF
TRBJ2-5 | TRBD2 | . | TRBV2 | TGTGCCAGCGCACCCACCCTAGCGGGAGAAGAGACCCAGTACTTC | CASAPTLAGEETQYF
TRBJ2-3 | . | few | TRBV7-3 | TGTGCCAGCAGCCCCACCCGGGGGACCACAGATACGCAGTATTTT | CASSPTRGTTDTQYF
TRBJ2-3 | . | few | TRBV7-3 | TGTGCCAGCAGCTTTGGGAGTGGGGATACGCAGTATTTT | CASSFGSGDTQYF
TRBJ1-4 | TRBD1 | many | TRBV4-1 | TGCGCCAGCAGCCAAGCTAGTCTCGACAGGGTTCGGGAAAAACTGTTTTTT | CASSQASLDRVREKLFF
TRBJ2-7 | TRBD1 | few | TRBV10-3 | TGTGCCATCAGGGGGACAGGGGAAAACGAGCAGTACTTC | CAIRGTGENEQYF
TRBJ2-3 | TRBD2 | few | TRBV5-8 | TGTGCCAGCAGCTTATGGCCTAGCGGAACGGGGGGGGATACGCAGTATTTT | CASSLWPSGTGGDTQYF